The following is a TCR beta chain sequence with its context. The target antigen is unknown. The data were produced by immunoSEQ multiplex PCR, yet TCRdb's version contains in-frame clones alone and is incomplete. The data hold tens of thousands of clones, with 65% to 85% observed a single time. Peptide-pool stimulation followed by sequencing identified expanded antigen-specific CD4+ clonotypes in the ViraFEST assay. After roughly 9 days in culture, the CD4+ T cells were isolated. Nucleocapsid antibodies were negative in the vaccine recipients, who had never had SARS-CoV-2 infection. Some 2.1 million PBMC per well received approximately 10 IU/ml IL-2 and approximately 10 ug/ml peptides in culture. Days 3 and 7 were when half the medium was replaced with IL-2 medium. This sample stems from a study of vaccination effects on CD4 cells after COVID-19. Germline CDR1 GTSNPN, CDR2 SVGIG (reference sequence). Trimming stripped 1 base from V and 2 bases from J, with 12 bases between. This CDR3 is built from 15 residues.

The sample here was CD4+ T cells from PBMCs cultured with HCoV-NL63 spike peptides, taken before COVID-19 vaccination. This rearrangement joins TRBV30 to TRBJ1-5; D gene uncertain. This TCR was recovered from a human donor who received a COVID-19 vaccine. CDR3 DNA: TGTGCCTGGAGTGGGCCAGCGATGGGCAATCAGCCCCAGCATTTT. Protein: CAWSGPAMGNQPQHF.